The 8 T cell receptor beta chains reported below all come from one sample, sequenced in a study of blood T cells in healthy people across ages. A second about 6 to 12 cycle PCR used barcoded and J-beta primers. In TCRdb, the 5' RACE reads were re-called with MiXCR into one record per CDR3 protein. This sample carries over 500,000 distinct CDR3 sequences, roughly half of them seen once, and the ten largest clones take approximately 13%. Sequencing was performed on blood. These receptors originate from a woman older than 75 in good health.

This clonotype appeared once. This could be a read error, since a much larger clone is one nucleotide away. This chain links TRBV24-1 with TRBJ1-5; 9 positions agree with TRBD1. The V gene's germline CDR1 is KGHDR and CDR2 SFDVKD. The CDR3 length is 14 residues. For the CDR3, the DNA is TGTGCCACCAGTAACAGGGGGCTCAATCGGCCCCAGCATTTT. Its translation is CATSNRGLNRPQHF.

This clonotype has ten or more counts. The rearrangement joins TRBV12-3 or TRBV12-4 to TRBJ2-7; D not resolved. The CDR3 extends over 17 amino acids. The ends were cut back, 7 bases at V and 7 bases at J, with 29 bases in the middle. The CDR3 coding sequence is TGTGCCAGCATCTCGGGTCGCCGACCCTTAGTTTCCAGTGAGCAGTACTTC. Protein product: CASISGRRPLVSSEQYF.

Details on this clonotype: At one boundary the junction diverges from the germline segment, which might be a read error. The chain employs TRBV12-5 and TRBJ2-1, with no clear D. The CDR3 loop spans 13 amino acids. Per germline, CDR1 LGHNT and CDR2 FRNRAP. As DNA, the CDR3 is TGTGCCTCAGGTCTCCTCCCGGGTAATGGGCAGTTCTTC. Translating it yields CASGLLPGNGQFF.

This clonotype was detected ten times or more. The chain employs TRBV3-1 and TRBJ1-1; perhaps TRBD1 as D (6 bases). Trimming took 11 bases from V and 6 from J, leaving 13 bases between them. In germline, CDR1 is LGHDT, CDR2 YNNKEL (reference sequence). This CDR3 is built from 11 residues. The CDR3 loop reads CASTGGSEAFF. CDR3 DNA sequence: TGTGCCTCCACCGGGGGCTCTGAAGCTTTCTTT.

The chain employs TRBV10-3 and TRBJ2-3; D gene unclear. From germline, CDR1 is ENHRY and CDR2 SYGVKD. The CDR3 spans 13 residues. Trimming pared 4 bases from V and 2 bases from J, leaving 7 bases between. Here the CDR3 DNA reads TGTGCCATCAGTGGAGAGGACACAGATACGCAGTATTTT. The encoded protein is CAISGEDTDTQYF.

The table lists this clonotype with a few counts. The rearrangement joins TRBV9 to TRBJ2-3; D possibly corresponds to TRBD2 (6 bases). CDR1 and CDR2 (germline): SGDLS, YYNGEE. Deletions cut 2 bases from V and 5 bases from J, with 18 bases between. The CDR3 totals 16 residues. CDR3 amino acids: CASSVAGRRVGDTQYF. CDR3 sequence (DNA): TGTGCCAGCAGCGTCGCGGGACGGCGAGTTGGAGATACGCAGTATTTT.

This clonotype was recorded many times. The rearrangement uses TRBV5-1 and TRBJ2-3; 7 nucleotides line up with TRBD2. The CDR3 runs 15 residues. Germline CDR1 is SGHRS and CDR2 is YFSETQ. With 0 bases clipped from V and 4 bases from J, the junction kept 5 bases outside the gene matches. The CDR3 protein is CASSLVRGGPDTQYF. The CDR3 nucleotides are TGCGCCAGCAGCTTGGTGAGGGGAGGGCCAGATACGCAGTATTTT. The full variable domain, completed using reference TRBV5-1 and TRBJ2-3, is KAGVTQTPRYLIKTRGQQVTLSCSPISGHRSVSWYQQTPGQGLQFLFEYFSETQRNKGNFPGRFSGRQFSNSRSEMNVSTLELGDSALYLCASSLVRGGPDTQYFGPGTRLTVL.

As to this clonotype: A much larger clone sits a single nucleotide away, making a read error possible. Here the CDR3 DNA reads TGCGCCAGCAGCCACCCACAGGGTTATCAAGAGACCCGGTACTTC. Protein: CASSHPQGYQETRYF. V and J are TRBV5-1 and TRBJ2-5; maybe TRBD1 (6 bases). This CDR3 contains 15 residues. Germline assignment: CDR1 SGHRS and CDR2 YFSETQ.